This T cell receptor beta chain derives from a study of blood T cell repertoires in COVID-19. Study details: Samples taken during acute and convalescent COVID-19 were collected in the United States, Italy and Spain.

The CDR3 contains 18 residues. The J segment lost 4 bases and the V segment lost 3 bases, leaving 12 bases of the junction unmatched. Germline values: CDR1 GTSNPN, CDR2 SVGIG (reference sequence). Original processing methods: Quantification of nucleated cells was approximated via reference gene primer amplification. Assay: immunoSEQ multiplex PCR; the TCRdb copy retains only in-frame clones and omits some. V and J calls and clone size are given by that table; D and trimming were obtained from the DNA. The sample has about 150,000 clones, 87% seen once. The source is a man older than 75 with acute or convalescent COVID-19. Sequenced: peripheral blood. The chain couples TRBV30 to TRBJ2-5, with 15 bases lining up with TRBD2. The CDR3 DNA is TGTGCCTGGAGCGCTCCATGGACTAGCGGGAGGGCCGCAGAGACCCAGTACTTC. The encoded protein is CAWSAPWTSGRAAETQYF.